Each of the 2 T cell receptor beta chains below was sequenced from the same sample in a study of T cells in Graves' hyperthyroidism and ophthalmopathy. Amplification yielded TCR beta CDR3 regions, with RNA transcripts as the source. HTBI primers were used for first-round RT-PCR of the TCR CDR3. TCRdb passed the multiplex PCR reads through MiXCR, listing each CDR3 protein once. Of some 270,000 distinct CDR3 sequences in the sample, about an eighth are singletons; the top ten hold 7% to 8.5%. The sequencing sample was made of blood. The receptor set was obtained from a woman in her twenties or thirties with Graves' hyperthyroidism that later progressed to Graves' ophthalmopathy.

Many counts were recorded for this clonotype. V is TRBV6-2 or TRBV6-3 and J is TRBJ1-5; D is unclear. Germline V gene sequence: CDR1 MNHEY, CDR2 SVGEGT. CDR3 size: 12 residues. With 6 bases removed from V and 5 bases from J, the gap between germline ends came to 8 bases. CDR3 sequence reads: CASSPAYQPQHF. CDR3 bases: TGTGCCAGCAGCCCGGCTTATCAGCCCCAGCATTTT.

To note about this clonotype: A read error may produce the germline difference seen at one junction end. The V gene is TRBV19, the J gene TRBJ2-1; 10 nucleotides align to TRBD2. This CDR3 has 14 residues. The germline gives CDR1 LNHDA, CDR2 SQIVND (reference sequence). The CDR3 DNA reads as TGTGCCAGTACCCCCGGGACTAGCGTCAATGAGGAGTTCTTC. Translation: CASTPGTSVNEEFF.